Presented here are 27 T cell receptor beta chains from one specimen sequenced in a study of blood T cell repertoires in COVID-19. The repertoire was sequenced with immunoSEQ multiplex PCR; TCRdb's copy has only in-frame clones and lacks some. The table lists about 150,000 clones, around 85% of them singletons, with 2% to 3% in the top ten. What was sequenced was peripheral blood. Receptors originate from a woman in her seventies with acute or convalescent COVID-19.

This clone was picked up a small number of times. The chain uses TRBV7-8 and TRBJ1-5, with TRBD1 matching over 8 bases. The CDR3 is made up of 16 amino acids. The V segment lost 2 bases and the J segment 1 base; nucleotides outside the gene matches: 4. Germline assignment: CDR1 SGHVS and CDR2 FQNEAQ. In DNA, the CDR3 is TGTGCCAGCAGCTTACGCCAGGGGGCGAGCAATCAGCCCCAGCATTTT. It is translated as CASSLRQGASNQPQHF.

The chain links TRBV7-9 to TRBJ2-1; perhaps TRBD2 as D (6 bases). V was pared by 5 bases and J by 6 bases, with 11 bases between. Germline CDR1 SEHNR, CDR2 FQNEAQ (reference sequence). CDR3 length: 13 amino acids. This chain's CDR3 is CASSAGTFNEQFF. The CDR3, as DNA: TGTGCCAGCAGCGCTGGGACTTTCAATGAGCAGTTCTTC.

The chain is built from TRBV16 and TRBJ2-1; 9 bases fit TRBD2. Trimming removed 0 bases from V and 12 bases from J; junction bases left unmatched: 6. The CDR3 length is 14 residues. Per the germline V gene, CDR1 is KGHSY and CDR2 is FQNENV. The CDR3 loop reads CASSQSTSGSLQFF. In nucleotides, the CDR3 is TGTGCCAGCAGCCAATCGACTAGCGGATCCTTGCAGTTCTTC.

The gene calls are TRBV2 and TRBJ2-2; D may be TRBD2 (6 bases). Germline loops: CDR1 SNHLY, CDR2 FYNNEI. The CDR3 is 16 residues long. The V gene lost 7 bases and the J gene lost 0 bases, with 15 bases spanning the gap. CDR3 sequence (DNA): TGTGCCAGCACCGAGGGTGTAGCGGCGAACACCGGGGAGCTGTTTTTT. This translates into CASTEGVAANTGELFF.

The chain uses TRBV19 and TRBJ1-5, with no clear D. Germline V gives CDR1 LNHDA, CDR2 SQIVND (reference sequence). The V end was cut by 6 bases, the J end by 3 bases, with 12 bases between. This CDR3 has 14 amino acids. Here the CDR3 reads CASSSVRNNQPQHF. Written as DNA, the CDR3 is TGTGCCAGTAGCTCTGTCAGAAACAATCAGCCCCAGCATTTT.

This chain links TRBV6-6 with TRBJ1-5; the D is unclear. CDR3 length: 16 amino acids. CDR1 is MNHNY, CDR2 SVGAGI, per germline (reference sequence). Trimming pared 4 bases from V and 0 bases from J, leaving 13 bases between. CDR3 amino acids: CASSLINSYSNQPQHF. The CDR3 DNA reads as TGTGCCAGCAGTTTAATAAACAGCTATAGCAATCAGCCCCAGCATTTT.

V usage is TRBV6-2 or TRBV6-3 and J usage is TRBJ2-1; TRBD2 matches 8 bases. The V gene end was trimmed by 4 bases and the J gene end by 5 bases; junction bases not matched to a gene: 10. This CDR3 comprises 16 residues. In germline, CDR1 is MNHEY, CDR2 SVGEGT. This chain's CDR3 is CASSSITGLGNNEQFF. CDR3 nucleotide sequence: TGTGCCAGCAGTTCCATTACGGGACTAGGAAACAATGAGCAGTTCTTC.

The chain links TRBV28 to TRBJ2-1, with D possibly TRBD1 on 5 matching bases. Trimming shortened V by 7 bases and J by 6 bases, and 19 bases separated the two germline ends. CDR3 size: 15 residues. CDR1 MDHEN and CDR2 SYDVKM come from the germline V gene. CDR3 residues: CASTRELRQRNEQFF. As DNA, the CDR3 is TGTGCCAGCACCCGAGAGCTGCGACAGCGCAATGAGCAGTTCTTC.

The gene calls are TRBV5-6 and TRBJ1-2; 8 bases map to TRBD1. V lost 4 bases, J lost 3 bases, and 14 bases stayed unmatched. Germline V lookup: CDR1 SGHDT, CDR2 YYEEEE. There are 17 residues in the CDR3. In nucleotides, the CDR3 is TGTGCCAGCAGCACGGACAGGGACCACGCTCTAGACTATGGCTACACCTTC. Residues: CASSTDRDHALDYGYTF.

The CDR3 DNA sequence: TGTGCCAGCAGCTTAAAGGGGGTGGTGCAGTACGTC. Translated: CASSLKGVVQYV. The chain has TRBV7-9 and TRBJ2-7; a possible D gene is TRBD1 (6 bases). The V and J ends lost 2 bases and 9 bases respectively, with 11 bases between them. CDR3 size: 12 residues. Germline V CDR1 and CDR2: SEHNR, FQNEAQ (reference sequence).

This chain uses TRBV5-1 with TRBJ2-7; perhaps TRBD2 as D (6 bases). The V gene lost 4 bases and the J gene lost 2 bases, with 13 bases spanning the gap. Germline CDR1 reads SGHRS; CDR2 reads YFSETQ. The CDR3 has 14 residues. CDR3 nucleotides: TGCGCCAGCAGCGCGTCCGGGAGTACCTACGAGCAGTACTTC. It encodes CASSASGSTYEQYF. The variable domain in full, with the rest retrieved from reference TRBV5-1 and TRBJ2-7, is KAGVTQTPRYLIKTRGQQVTLSCSPISGHRSVSWYQQTPGQGLQFLFEYFSETQRNKGNFPGRFSGRQFSNSRSEMNVSTLELGDSALYLCASSASGSTYEQYFGPGTRLTVT.

The chain uses TRBV29-1 and TRBJ1-2; 7 nucleotides align to TRBD1. V shed 1 base, J shed 4 bases, and the junction held 12 bases outside the gene matches. Germline values: CDR1 SQVTM, CDR2 ANQGSEA. The CDR3 has 16 amino acids. The CDR3 reads CSVEGISGQRAYGYTF. The CDR3 coding sequence is TGCAGCGTTGAAGGAATCTCGGGACAGCGTGCCTATGGCTACACCTTC.

The chain combines TRBV7-2 with TRBJ1-2; 7 nucleotides match TRBD1. CDR1 is SGHTA and CDR2 is FQGNSA in the germline V gene. J gave up 4 bases and V 5 bases, and 7 bases lay outside the gene matches. The CDR3 is 14 residues long. The CDR3: CASSVGTAPYGYTF. The CDR3 coding sequence is TGTGCCAGCAGCGTCGGGACAGCACCCTATGGCTACACCTTC.

This CDR3 reads CASSRGGLPSYEQYV. CDR3 bases: TGTGCCAGCAGCCGAGGTGGCTTACCCTCCTACGAGCAGTACGTC. The genes are TRBV13 and TRBJ2-7, with D hard to call. The V end was cut by 5 bases, the J end by 0 bases, with 14 bases between. Germline CDR1 PRHDT, CDR2 FYEKMQ (reference sequence). The length of the CDR3 is 15 residues.

The CDR3 here is CASSLGTLRDVQYF. CDR3 sequence (DNA): TGTGCCAGCAGCCTCGGGACTTTAAGAGACGTCCAGTACTTC. J is TRBJ2-5 and V is TRBV3-1 (or the pseudogene TRBV3-2), with a weak D call TRBD2 (6 bases). The germline V gene encodes CDR1 LGHDT and CDR2 YNNKEL (reference sequence). The CDR3 is 14 amino acids. With 4 bases removed from V and 10 bases from J, the gap between germline ends came to 19 bases.

The rearrangement links TRBV11-2 to TRBJ2-2; no clear D gene. The CDR3 contains 14 residues. Germline loops: CDR1 SGHAT, CDR2 FQNNGV. Trimming shortened V by 1 base and J by 5 bases, and 8 bases separated the two germline ends. The DNA of the CDR3 is TGTGCCAGCAGCTTAGCCCGGTCTACCGGGGAGCTGTTTTTT. Protein sequence: CASSLARSTGELFF.

The V gene is TRBV24-1, the J gene TRBJ1-1, with a possible D match to TRBD1 (5 bases). The V gene's germline CDR1 is KGHDR and CDR2 SFDVKD. The CDR3 runs to 14 residues. The ends were cut back, 7 bases at V and 1 base at J, with 12 bases in the middle. For the CDR3, the DNA is TGTGCCACCAGCCAAGCAGGGTGGAACACTGAAGCTTTCTTT. Amino acid sequence: CATSQAGWNTEAFF.

CDR3 DNA: TGTGCCAGCAGCTTAAAGGGGGATCTTCGGGATACGCAGTATTTT. Translated, it gives CASSLKGDLRDTQYF. V gene TRBV7-9 combines with J gene TRBJ2-3; weak D call: TRBD1 (6 bases). Deletions cut 2 bases from V and 6 bases from J, with 15 bases between. CDR1 is SEHNR and CDR2 is FQNEAQ in the germline V gene (reference sequence). The length of the CDR3 is 15 residues.

The chain couples TRBV7-2 to TRBJ2-2, with 9 bases matching TRBD2. Germline CDR1 reads SGHTA; CDR2 reads FQGNSA. The CDR3 runs to 16 residues. J gave up 4 bases and V 8 bases, and 11 bases lay outside the gene matches. This CDR3 reads CASSSYRGGATGELFF. The CDR3 region has the DNA TGTGCCAGCTCCTCTTACCGCGGGGGGGCCACCGGGGAGCTGTTTTTT.

The chain couples TRBV7-2 to TRBJ1-6; 9 bases line up with TRBD1. V dropped 5 bases and J dropped 10; count of bases not matched to a gene: 9. Germline V gene sequence: CDR1 SGHTA, CDR2 FQGNSA. The CDR3 loop spans 15 amino acids. The CDR3 sequence: CASSPTTGGRSPLHF. The CDR3 DNA follows: TGTGCCAGCAGCCCAACGACAGGGGGTCGGTCACCCCTCCACTTT.

The chain combines TRBV4-1 with TRBJ1-5; 10 bases fit TRBD1. Germline V lookup: CDR1 MGHRA, CDR2 YSYEKL. This CDR3 spans 19 amino acids. V was pared by 1 base and J by 0 bases, with 9 bases of the junction left unmatched. CDR3 DNA sequence: TGCGCCAGCAGCCAAGGGTGGGACAGGGGAGATTATAGCAATCAGCCCCAGCATTTT. As protein: CASSQGWDRGDYSNQPQHF.

The rearrangement uses TRBV28 and TRBJ1-2; D possibly corresponds to TRBD1 (6 bases). The CDR3 totals 13 residues. V was clipped by 6 bases and J by 2 bases, with 10 bases between them. Germline V gene sequence: CDR1 MDHEN, CDR2 SYDVKM. CDR3 nucleotides: TGTGCCAGCAGCGGTGACAGGAACTATGGCTACACCTTC. Translation: CASSGDRNYGYTF.

The rearrangement links TRBV24-1 to TRBJ1-1, with 11 bases fitting TRBD1. The CDR3 is made up of 15 amino acids. V was pared by 9 bases and J by 0 bases, with 5 bases of the junction left unmatched. The germline V gene has CDR1 KGHDR and CDR2 SFDVKD. The CDR3 region is CATAGTGGMNTEAFF. As DNA, the CDR3 is TGTGCCACCGCCGGGACAGGGGGAATGAACACTGAAGCTTTCTTT.

The chain employs TRBV27 and TRBJ2-7, with D possibly TRBD1 on 6 matching bases. The ends were cut back, 6 bases at V and 4 bases at J, with 10 bases in the middle. The CDR3 is 12 amino acids. CDR1 and CDR2 from the germline V gene are MNHEY and SMNVEV (reference sequence). CDR3 nucleotides: TGTGCCAGCAGGGGGACAATTTACGAGCAGTACTTC. Amino acids: CASRGTIYEQYF.

This clone showed up just once. The chain is built from TRBV3-1 (or the pseudogene TRBV3-2) and TRBJ2-3; D unclear. CDR3 length equals 12 residues. The germline V gene has CDR1 LGHDT and CDR2 YNNKEL (reference sequence). V was trimmed by 0 bases and J by 7 bases, leaving 5 bases between them. CDR3 bases: TGTGCCAGCAGCCAAGAGTCAAATACGCAGTATTTT. Amino acids: CASSQESNTQYF.

This clone was seen a handful of times. The V gene is TRBV7-9, the J gene TRBJ1-6; no clear D gene. The V gene's germline CDR1 is SEHNR and CDR2 FQNEAQ (reference sequence). CDR3 length: 11 amino acids. With 5 bases removed from V and 14 bases from J, the gap between germline ends came to 10 bases. CDR3 DNA: TGTGCCAGCAGCACTCCGGGATCCCTCCACTTT. Protein: CASSTPGSLHF. Together with reference TRBV7-9 and TRBJ1-6, the CDR3 gives the full variable domain: DTGVSQNPRHKITKRGQNVTFRCDPISEHNRLYWYRQTLGQGPEFLTYFQNEAQLEKSRLLSDRFSAERPKGSFSTLEIQRTEQGDSAMYLCASSTPGSLHFGNGTRLTVT.

The genes are TRBV3-1 (or the pseudogene TRBV3-2) and TRBJ1-5, with D perhaps matching TRBD1 (5 bases). The germline gives CDR1 LGHDT, CDR2 YNNKEL (reference sequence). This CDR3 region has 14 residues. Between the trimmed V and J ends, which lost 4 bases and 10 bases, there was a span of 17 bases. CDR3 nucleotide sequence: TGTGCCAGCAGCCTCGAAGGGGCCGCGGGACCCCAGCATTTT. Residues: CASSLEGAAGPQHF.